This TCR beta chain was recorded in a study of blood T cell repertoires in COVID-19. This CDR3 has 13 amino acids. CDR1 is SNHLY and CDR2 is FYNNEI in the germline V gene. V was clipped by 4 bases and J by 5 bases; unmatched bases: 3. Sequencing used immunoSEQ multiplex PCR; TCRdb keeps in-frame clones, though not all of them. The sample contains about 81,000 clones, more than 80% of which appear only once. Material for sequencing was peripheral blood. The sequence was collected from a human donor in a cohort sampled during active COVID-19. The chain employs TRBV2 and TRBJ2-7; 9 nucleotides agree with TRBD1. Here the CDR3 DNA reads TGTGCCAGCAGTGGGACAGGGGATCACGAGCAGTACTTC. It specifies CASSGTGDHEQYF. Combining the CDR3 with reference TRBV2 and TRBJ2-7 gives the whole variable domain EPEVTQTPSHQVTQMGQEVILRCVPISNHLYFYWYRQILGQKVEFLVSFYNNEISEKSEIFDDQFSVERPDGSNFTLKIRSTKLEDSAMYFCASSGTGDHEQYFGPGTRLTVT.